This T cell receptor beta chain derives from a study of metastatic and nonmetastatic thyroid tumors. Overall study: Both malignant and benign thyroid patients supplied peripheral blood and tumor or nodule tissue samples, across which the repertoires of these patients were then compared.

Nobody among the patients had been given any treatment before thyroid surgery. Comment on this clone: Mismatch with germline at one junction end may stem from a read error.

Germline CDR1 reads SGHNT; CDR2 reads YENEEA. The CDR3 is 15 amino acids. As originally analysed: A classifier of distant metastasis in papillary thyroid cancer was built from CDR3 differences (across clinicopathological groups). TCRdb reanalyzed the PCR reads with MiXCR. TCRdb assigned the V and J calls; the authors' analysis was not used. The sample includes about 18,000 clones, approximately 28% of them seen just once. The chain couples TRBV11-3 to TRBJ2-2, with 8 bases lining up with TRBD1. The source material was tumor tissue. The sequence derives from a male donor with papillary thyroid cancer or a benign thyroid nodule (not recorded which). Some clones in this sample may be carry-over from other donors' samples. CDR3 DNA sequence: TGTGTCAGCAGCTTAGGACAGGGCCGGACCGGGGAGCTGTTTTTT. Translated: CVSSLGQGRTGELFF.